This TCR beta chain was sequenced in a study of technical replicates of blood from several donors. The CDR3 is 16 residues long. Trimming shortened V by 3 bases and J by 6 bases, and 19 bases separated the two germline ends. Germline assignment: CDR1 SGHDT and CDR2 YYEEEE. This table comes from immunoSEQ multiplex PCR, and its TCRdb copy is limited to in-frame clones, with some not included. The sample consists of 74,000 or so clones, approximately 96% of them appearing once. The receptor's source is a human donor in good health. The chain is built from TRBV5-6 and TRBJ2-1, with a possible D match to TRBD2 (5 bases). The material sequenced was T cells isolated from PBMCs. The chain's CDR3 is CASSSEGLRKGNEQFF. CDR3 sequence (DNA): TGTGCCAGCAGCTCCGAGGGTCTAAGGAAGGGCAATGAGCAGTTCTTC.